One sample yielded the 10 T cell receptor beta chains listed below, sequenced in a study of OX40 agonist ivuxolimab in advanced cancers. TCRdb keeps only in-frame clones here, not all; method: immunoSEQ multiplex PCR. This repertoire shows 60,000 to 90,000 clones, around 86% found once; its top ten account for 6.2%. The sequenced sample was CD4+ or CD8+ T cells sorted from blood, obtained in a trial of the OX40 agonist ivuxolimab. These receptors originate from an adult with an advanced solid tumor such as melanoma, head and neck, liver or kidney cancer.

The rearrangement links TRBV9 to TRBJ2-4; the match to TRBD1 covers 9 bases. Germline V gene data show CDR1 as SGDLS and CDR2 as YYNGEE. Trimming removed 0 bases from V and 3 bases from J; junction bases left unmatched: 7. The CDR3 is made up of 17 amino acids. The CDR3 region has the DNA TGTGCCAGCAGCGTAGAGGGACAGGGTTTTGGCAAAAACATTCAGTACTTC. This encodes CASSVEGQGFGKNIQYF.

The rearrangement links TRBV18 to TRBJ2-7, with 12 bases matching TRBD1. V shed 3 bases, J shed 6 bases, and the junction held 3 bases outside the gene matches. From germline, CDR1 is KGHSH and CDR2 LQKENI. The CDR3 sequence is 14 residues long. As DNA, the CDR3 is TGTGCCAGCTCACCGGGACAGGGGGCCGGCGAGCAGTACTTC. Translating gives CASSPGQGAGEQYF.

The J gene is TRBJ2-5, the V gene TRBV27; 11 bases agree with TRBD2. The length of the CDR3 is 16 residues. Germline CDR1 MNHEY, CDR2 SMNVEV (reference sequence). V dropped 3 bases and J dropped 2; count of bases not matched to a gene: 5. In nucleotides, the CDR3 is TGTGCCAGCAGTTTCCTCGTAGCGGGGGGGCAAGAGACCCAGTACTTC. Its translation: CASSFLVAGGQETQYF.

The chain links TRBV6-1 to TRBJ2-2; 8 nucleotides align to TRBD1. The CDR3 contains 16 residues. In germline, CDR1 is MNHNS, CDR2 SASEGT. V lost 4 bases and J lost 1; bases outside the gene matches: 5. CDR3 in DNA: TGTGCCAGCAGTGGACGGACAGGGTGGAACACCGGGGAGCTGTTTTTT. Translating gives CASSGRTGWNTGELFF.

The V call is TRBV28, the J call TRBJ1-4; 9 bases match TRBD1. The length of the CDR3 is 16 residues. The trim removed 5 bases at V and 2 bases at J, leaving 6 bases unmatched. Germline V gene data show CDR1 as MDHEN and CDR2 as SYDVKM. As DNA, the CDR3 is TGTGCCAGCAGTCCCGGGACAGGGATTACTAATGAAAAACTGTTTTTT. Translating gives CASSPGTGITNEKLFF. The variable domain in full, with the rest retrieved from reference TRBV28 and TRBJ1-4, is DVKVTQSSRYLVKRTGEKVFLECVQDMDHENMFWYRQDPGLGLRLIYFSYDVKMKEKGDIPEGYSVSREKKERFSLILESASTNQTSMYLCASSPGTGITNEKLFFGSGTQLSVL.

The V gene is TRBV7-3, the J gene TRBJ2-1; tentatively, D is TRBD1 (6 bases). The germline V gene has CDR1 SGHTA and CDR2 FQGTGA. The CDR3 runs to 14 residues. V dropped 5 bases and J dropped 7 bases, with 15 bases sitting between them. The CDR3 nucleotides read TGTGCCAGCAGCCGGGACAAGGGGGTAAATGAGCAGTTCTTC. Translated, it gives CASSRDKGVNEQFF.

The chain uses TRBV11-1 and TRBJ1-6; no firm D call. Germline loops: CDR1 SGHAT, CDR2 FQDESV (reference sequence). The CDR3 sequence is 15 residues long. V lost 6 bases to trimming and J lost 5 bases, with 14 bases between them. In DNA, the CDR3 is TGTGCCAGCAGTTTCTTGACGCCCAATAATTCACCCCTCCACTTT. This codes for CASSFLTPNNSPLHF.

The V and J genes are TRBV7-2 and TRBJ2-1; D ambiguous. The CDR3 extends over 15 amino acids. Germline CDR1 SGHTA, CDR2 FQGNSA. V was pared by 4 bases and J by 4 bases, with 14 bases between. CDR3 sequence reads: CASSWTALEYNEQFF. The CDR3 nucleotides are TGTGCCAGCAGCTGGACCGCCCTCGAGTACAATGAGCAGTTCTTC. Complete variable domain (other parts from reference TRBV7-2 and TRBJ2-1): GAGVSQSPSNKVTEKGKDVELRCDPISGHTALYWYRQSLGQGLEFLIYFQGNSAPDKSGLPSDRFSAERTGGSVSTLTIQRTQQEDSAVYLCASSWTALEYNEQFFGPGTRLTVL.

V and J are TRBV10-3 and TRBJ2-1; D uncertain. From germline, CDR1 is ENHRY and CDR2 SYGVKD. Between the trimmed V and J ends, which lost 0 bases and 7 bases, there was a span of 22 bases. The CDR3 spans 18 residues. The CDR3 nucleotides read TGTGCCATCAGTGAGTCGACTCGGCAAGCGTTAGCCAGGAATGAGCAGTTCTTC. Translated, it gives CAISESTRQALARNEQFF.

The chain joins TRBV5-6 to TRBJ2-7; no firm D call. The V end lost 1 base, the J end lost 4 bases, and 15 bases lay between the germline ends. The V gene's germline CDR1 is SGHDT and CDR2 YYEEEE. The CDR3 consists of 15 residues. The CDR3 sequence is CASSLRLNETYEQYF. The CDR3 region has the DNA TGTGCCAGCAGCTTGAGGCTAAATGAGACTTACGAGCAGTACTTC.